This passage covers 15 T cell receptor beta chains from one sample sequenced in a study of shared clonotypes between healthy human individuals (dated by TCRdb to the early 2020s). Library generation was performed with the immunoSEQ multiplex PCR assay. TCRdb took this table from immuneACCESS and kept in-frame rearrangements with V and J called. Such tables lack part of the clones; where checked against another copy, unresolved V genes explain under half of the gap, and the rest is unexplained. This sample is represented by a few million clones; 85% to 95% of them were singletons. Of the sample, approximately 0.4% is held by the ten largest clones. What was sequenced was naive CD4+ T cells from PBMCs. The sample's cell subset or site, from its label and the paper: CD45RA+ positively selected. These TCRs come from a man aged 18 to 30 in good health. Some clones in this sample may be carry-over from other donors' samples.

The V call is TRBV5-1, the J call TRBJ2-5; TRBD2 matches at 8 bases. CDR1 SGHRS and CDR2 YFSETQ come from the germline V gene. This CDR3 is built from 14 residues. V was pared by 8 bases and J by 2 bases, with 8 bases of the junction left unmatched. The CDR3 reads CASGPSGLQETQYF. DNA of the CDR3: TGCGCCAGTGGGCCTAGCGGGTTACAAGAGACCCAGTACTTC.

The chain carries TRBV4-3 and TRBJ1-1; 11 bases agree with TRBD1. The CDR3 has 16 residues. The junction had 10 bases not matched to a gene; V was cut back by 5 bases and J by 5 bases. The germline V gene has CDR1 LGHNA and CDR2 YSLEER. The CDR3 region is CASSKGQGALRTEAFF. As DNA, the CDR3 is TGCGCCAGCAGCAAAGGACAGGGGGCGCTCAGGACTGAAGCTTTCTTT.

This chain links TRBV11-2 with TRBJ1-3; 10 nucleotides match TRBD1. V was pared by 5 bases and J by 2 bases, with 6 bases of the junction left unmatched. This CDR3 is built from 16 residues. Germline V gives CDR1 SGHAT, CDR2 FQNNGV. For the CDR3, the DNA is TGTGCCAGCAGCCCGACCGGGACAGGGGCTGGAAACACCATATATTTT. Translating gives CASSPTGTGAGNTIYF.

In the case of this clone: In the same sample, other DNA sequences code for this CDR3. This chain uses TRBV20-1 with TRBJ2-1; no definite D call. This CDR3 spans 9 amino acids. Germline values: CDR1 DFQATT, CDR2 SNEGSKA (reference sequence). CDR3 bases: TGCAGCGTAGACAATGAGCAGTTCTTC. Translation gives CSVDNEQFF.

The chain combines TRBV6-5 with TRBJ2-2; a possible D gene is TRBD2 (6 bases). Trimming took 6 bases from V and 4 from J, leaving 15 bases between them. CDR1 and CDR2 from the germline V gene are MNHEY and SVGAGI. The CDR3 totals 15 residues. The CDR3 bases are TGTGCCAGCAGGCCCCCCCGGGAGAGCACCGGGGAGCTGTTTTTT. This codes for CASRPPRESTGELFF.

With respect to this clone: The same CDR3 arises from other DNA sequences in this sample as well. The chain recombines TRBV7-6 with TRBJ2-5, with D unclear. With 2 bases removed from V and 5 bases from J, the gap between germline ends came to 6 bases. Germline CDR1 SGHVS, CDR2 FNYEAQ. The CDR3 length is 12 residues. The CDR3 DNA reads TGTGCCAGCAGCTTAAGTAGGGAGACCCAGTACTTC. Encoded protein: CASSLSRETQYF.

Turning to this clone: The identical CDR3 is also encoded by other nucleotide sequences in the sample. The chain joins TRBV5-1 to TRBJ1-4; D is uncertain. Germline assignment: CDR1 SGHRS and CDR2 YFSETQ. V lost 0 bases, J lost 2 bases, and 8 bases lay in between. The CDR3 has 15 residues. Here the CDR3 reads CASSLGGSTNEKLFF. In DNA, the CDR3 is TGCGCCAGCAGCTTGGGAGGGTCGACTAATGAAAAACTGTTTTTT.

The CDR3 reads CASSSRPGPSYEQYF. The CDR3 nucleotides are TGTGCCAGCAGCTCCAGACCGGGCCCTTCCTACGAGCAGTACTTC. This chain joins TRBV7-3 and TRBJ2-7; D not resolved. Germline values: CDR1 SGHTA, CDR2 FQGTGA. The CDR3 contains 15 residues. Trimming cost V 4 bases and J 1 base, with 14 bases left between them.

Points on this clone: The same CDR3 is also encoded by other DNA sequences in this sample. This sequence joins TRBV5-1 and TRBJ2-7; either TRBD1 or TRBD2 may fit D (5 bases each). The CDR3 contains 15 residues. V lost 0 bases to trimming and J lost 4 bases, with 14 bases between them. Germline V gene data show CDR1 as SGHRS and CDR2 as YFSETQ. The CDR3, as DNA: TGCGCCAGCAGCTTGGCCGGGACCAGCCCATACGAGCAGTACTTC. Translated, it gives CASSLAGTSPYEQYF.

This chain uses TRBV19 with TRBJ1-2; TRBD1 aligns across 9 bases. Germline V CDR1 and CDR2: LNHDA, SQIVND (reference sequence). The J segment lost 4 bases and the V segment lost 6 bases, leaving 12 bases of the junction unmatched. The CDR3 loop spans 16 amino acids. The CDR3 reads CASRTSFGTGIYGYTF. CDR3 DNA sequence: TGTGCCAGTAGGACCTCCTTCGGGACAGGGATCTATGGCTACACCTTC.

Points on this clone: This same CDR3 is encoded by further DNA sequences in the sample. The V gene is TRBV19, the J gene TRBJ2-5; 10 nucleotides line up with TRBD1. The CDR3 is made up of 13 amino acids. V was pared by 6 bases and J by 4 bases, with 2 bases of the junction left unmatched. From germline, CDR1 is LNHDA and CDR2 SQIVND (reference sequence). CDR3 sequence reads: CASRDRGRETQYF. The CDR3 nucleotides are TGTGCCAGTAGGGACAGGGGGAGAGAGACCCAGTACTTC.

This chain connects TRBV4-1 to TRBJ2-5, with 9 bases lining up with TRBD1. The ends lost 3 bases at V and 1 base at J; junction bases unmatched: 6. Germline V gives CDR1 MGHRA, CDR2 YSYEKL. The CDR3 has 16 amino acids. The CDR3 protein is CASSQPRQGGQETQYF. The CDR3 bases are TGCGCCAGCAGCCAGCCTCGACAGGGGGGCCAAGAGACCCAGTACTTC.

V is TRBV7-2 and J is TRBJ2-7; D is possibly TRBD2 (6 bases). CDR3 size: 14 residues. Germline-derived CDR1 and CDR2 are SGHTA and FQGNSA. V was cut by 1 base and J by 6 bases, with 13 bases left in between. The DNA for the CDR3 is TGTGCCAGCAGCTTAGAGCGGGCCTCGGGCGAGCAGTACTTC. It encodes CASSLERASGEQYF.

The rearrangement links TRBV6-1 to TRBJ2-7; D is unresolved. Trimming left V 1 base short and J 2 bases short, with 15 bases between. The CDR3 consists of 16 residues. Germline values: CDR1 MNHNS, CDR2 SASEGT. The CDR3 DNA is TGTGCCAGCAGTGAAGAATCGCCAGGCACACCCTACGAGCAGTACTTC. Translating it yields CASSEESPGTPYEQYF.

This sequence joins TRBV5-1 and TRBJ2-2; D is perhaps TRBD2 (6 bases). The CDR3 is 14 amino acids. Germline V gene lookup returns CDR1 SGHRS and CDR2 YFSETQ. The V and J ends lost 7 bases and 4 bases respectively, with 14 bases between them. DNA for the CDR3: TGCGCCAGCGAACGGGACTCCTTCACCGGGGAGCTGTTTTTT. Translation gives CASERDSFTGELFF.